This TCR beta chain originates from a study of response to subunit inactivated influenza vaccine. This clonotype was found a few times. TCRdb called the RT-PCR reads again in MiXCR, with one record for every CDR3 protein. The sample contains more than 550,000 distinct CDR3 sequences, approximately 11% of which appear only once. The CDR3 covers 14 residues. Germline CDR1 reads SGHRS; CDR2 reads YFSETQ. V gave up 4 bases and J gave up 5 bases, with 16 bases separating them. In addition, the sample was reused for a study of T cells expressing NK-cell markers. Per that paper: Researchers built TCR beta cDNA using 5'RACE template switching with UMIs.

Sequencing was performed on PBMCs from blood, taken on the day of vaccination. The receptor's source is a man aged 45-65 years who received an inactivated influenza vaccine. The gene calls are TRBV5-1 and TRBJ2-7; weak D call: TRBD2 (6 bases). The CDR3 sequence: CASSRGDPRDEQYF. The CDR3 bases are TGCGCCAGCAGCCGCGGGGATCCACGCGACGAGCAGTACTTC.